This T cell receptor beta chain was captured in a study of CD8 T cells in ankylosing spondylitis. Study conclusions and caveats: Earlier literature documents some of the motif variants in reactive arthritis synovial fluid and blood. Blood of patients with ankylosing spondylitis appeared to be characterized by a TCR beta motif of seven or eight highly homologous variants.

TCRdb re-analysed the 5' RACE reads in MiXCR, keeping a single row per CDR3 protein. Of 500,000 or so distinct CDR3 sequences listed, approximately 5.3% were seen once; the top ten hold roughly 3.2%. Notes on this clonotype: The antigen is unknown.

The CDR3 is 15 residues long. Germline V gene sequence: CDR1 SGDLS, CDR2 YYNGEE. Trimming removed 3 bases at V and 0 bases at J, with 10 bases between. Sequenced material: blood, either unsorted or a sorted T cell fraction (not recorded which). V gene TRBV9 combines with J gene TRBJ2-1, with D perhaps TRBD2 (5 bases). The source is a male donor with ankylosing spondylitis. The CDR3 DNA reads TGTGCCAGCAGCGCCCGGGGTAGCTCCTACAATGAGCAGTTCTTC. This codes for CASSARGSSYNEQFF.